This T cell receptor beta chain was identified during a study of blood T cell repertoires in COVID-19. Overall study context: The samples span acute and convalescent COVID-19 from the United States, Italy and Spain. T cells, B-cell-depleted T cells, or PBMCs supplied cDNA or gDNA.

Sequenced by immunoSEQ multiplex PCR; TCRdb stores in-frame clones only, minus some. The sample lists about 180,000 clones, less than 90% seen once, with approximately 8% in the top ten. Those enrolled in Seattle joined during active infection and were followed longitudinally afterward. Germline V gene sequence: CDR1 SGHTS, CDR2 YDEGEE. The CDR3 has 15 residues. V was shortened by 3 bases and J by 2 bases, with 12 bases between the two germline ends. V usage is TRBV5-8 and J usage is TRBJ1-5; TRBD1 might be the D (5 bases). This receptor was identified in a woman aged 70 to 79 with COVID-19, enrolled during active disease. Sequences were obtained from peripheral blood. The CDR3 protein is CASSSQGEGNQPQHF. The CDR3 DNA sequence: TGTGCCAGCAGCTCGCAGGGCGAGGGCAATCAGCCCCAGCATTTT.